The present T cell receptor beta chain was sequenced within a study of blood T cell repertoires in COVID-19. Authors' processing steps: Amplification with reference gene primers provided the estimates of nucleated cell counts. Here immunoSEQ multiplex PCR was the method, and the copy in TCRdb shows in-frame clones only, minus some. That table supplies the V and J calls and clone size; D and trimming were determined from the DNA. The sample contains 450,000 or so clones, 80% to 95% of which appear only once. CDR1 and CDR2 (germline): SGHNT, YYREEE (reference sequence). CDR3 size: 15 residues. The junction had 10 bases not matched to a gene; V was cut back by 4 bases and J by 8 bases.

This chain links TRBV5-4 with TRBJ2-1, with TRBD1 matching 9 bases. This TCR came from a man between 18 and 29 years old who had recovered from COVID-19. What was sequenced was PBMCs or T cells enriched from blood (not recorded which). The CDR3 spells CASSMPGQGSHEQFF. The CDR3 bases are TGTGCCAGCAGCATGCCGGGACAGGGTTCACATGAGCAGTTCTTC.